This entry describes one T cell receptor (beta chain). This specimen comes from a study of blood T cell repertoires in COVID-19. Study summary: In each case, the material was cDNA or gDNA derived from T cells, B-cell-depleted T cells, or PBMCs.

Authors' methods: Scientists estimated how many nucleated cells there were by amplifying reference gene primers. Using immunoSEQ multiplex PCR, the repertoire was profiled, and TCRdb retains in-frame clones only, with some absent. V and J calls and clone size are copied from that table; D and trimming were computed from the DNA. Altogether fewer than 250,000 clones are present, 80% to 90% being singletons, with the ten largest covering less than 1.5%. The sequenced sample consisted of peripheral blood. The receptor was isolated from a man aged 25 to 40 with acute or convalescent COVID-19.

In nucleotides, the CDR3 is TGCGCCAGCAGCTTACCCAGGGGTAGCTCCTACGAGCAGTACTTC. This encodes CASSLPRGSSYEQYF. V and J are TRBV5-1 and TRBJ2-7; a possible D gene is TRBD1 (6 bases). V lost 2 bases and J 0 bases, leaving 12 bases between the germline ends. Germline values: CDR1 SGHRS, CDR2 YFSETQ. The length of the CDR3 is 15 residues.